The T cell receptor (beta chain) under discussion was sequenced for a study of T cell repertoires in cytomegalovirus infection. Regarding this clonotype: An end of the junction does not agree with germline; a read error may underlie this.

CDR3 length: 13 residues. Germline lookup yields CDR1 LNHNV and CDR2 YYDKDF (reference sequence). Via MiXCR, TCRdb re-called the reads, giving one row per CDR3 protein. The table includes some 600,000 distinct CDR3 sequences, about 24% detected once. Material for sequencing was CD8+ T cells from PBMCs. The source of this sequence is a human donor in good health (CMV status not recorded). Some clones in this sample may be carry-over from other donors' samples. This chain links TRBV15 with TRBJ2-7; D is unclear. The CDR3 here is CVTSRDPDYEQYF. DNA for the CDR3: TGTGTCACCAGCAGAGATCCAGACTACGAGCAGTACTTC.